This is a list of T cell receptor beta chains from one sample in a study of blood T cell repertoires in COVID-19. Measured with immunoSEQ multiplex PCR; TCRdb has only the in-frame clones, and not every one. The table shows about 220,000 clones, with 88% occurring only once. Sequenced sample: PBMCs or T cells enriched from blood (not recorded which). All receptors come from a woman aged 30 to 39 who had recovered from COVID-19. Both conserved end residues are part of each CDR3. The D gene is left open where the match is weak. Clone size is not always given. Where it is, it says once, few, many or a class for expanded clones.

D: TRBD1; J: TRBJ1-2; size: NA; V: TRBV5-1; CDR3: CASSFARQGTNYGYTF; DNA: TGCGCCAGCAGCTTCGCCCGACAGGGAACTAACTATGGCTACACCTTC
D: TRBD1; J: TRBJ1-1; size: NA; V: TRBV19; CDR3: CASSMDRTNTEAFF; DNA: TGTGCCAGTAGTATGGACAGGACGAACACTGAAGCTTTCTTT
D: TRBD1; J: TRBJ1-4; size: NA; V: TRBV12-3/TRBV12-4; CDR3: CASSPVGQEKLFF; DNA: TGTGCCAGCAGCCCCGTCGGACAGGAGAAACTGTTTTTT
D: TRBD1; J: TRBJ2-3; size: NA; V: TRBV6-2/TRBV6-3; CDR3: CASSWDRDRGRTDTQYF; DNA: TGTGCCAGCAGTTGGGACCGGGACAGGGGGCGCACAGATACGCAGTATTTT
D: NA; J: TRBJ2-7; size: NA; V: TRBV29-1; CDR3: CSVEDRGGPTYEQYF; DNA: TGCAGCGTTGAAGATCGAGGGGGTCCCACCTACGAGCAGTACTTC
D: NA; J: TRBJ2-2; size: NA; V: TRBV4-1; CDR3: CASSQDPLASNTGELFF; DNA: TGCGCCAGCAGCCAAGATCCACTCGCCTCGAACACCGGGGAGCTGTTTTTT
D: TRBD2; J: TRBJ2-5; size: few; V: TRBV6-2/TRBV6-3; CDR3: CASSFSGSETQYF; DNA: TGTGCCAGCAGTTTCAGCGGGAGTGAGACCCAGTACTTC
D: NA; J: TRBJ1-5; size: NA; V: TRBV7-2; CDR3: CASSPQGSNQPQHF; DNA: TGTGCCAGCAGCCCGCAGGGTAGCAATCAGCCCCAGCATTTT
D: NA; J: TRBJ1-2; size: NA; V: TRBV5-6; CDR3: CASSLAGYYGYTF; DNA: TGTGCCAGCAGCTTGGCAGGGTACTATGGCTACACCTTC
D: TRBD2; J: TRBJ2-5; size: NA; V: TRBV7-9; CDR3: CASSSLLGRGQETQYF; DNA: TGTGCCAGCAGCTCCCTCTTGGGGAGGGGACAAGAGACCCAGTACTTC
D: TRBD2; J: TRBJ2-2; size: NA; V: TRBV7-3; CDR3: CASSLTAGANTGELFF; DNA: TGTGCCAGCAGCTTAACGGCGGGGGCGAACACCGGGGAGCTGTTTTTT
D: TRBD2; J: TRBJ2-1; size: NA; V: TRBV7-2; CDR3: CASSLGRLAGRYNEQFF; DNA: TGTGCCAGCAGCTTAGGGCGACTAGCGGGGAGATACAATGAGCAGTTCTTC
D: NA; J: TRBJ2-7; size: NA; V: TRBV5-1; CDR3: CASSLGLGVGEQYF; DNA: TGCGCCAGCAGCCTTGGACTGGGCGTGGGCGAGCAGTACTTC
D: NA; J: TRBJ1-2; size: NA; V: TRBV9; CDR3: CASRSGDGYTF; DNA: TGTGCCAGCAGGTCGGGGGATGGCTACACCTTC
D: TRBD1; J: TRBJ1-4; size: NA; V: TRBV7-8; CDR3: CASSKDREFPFLEKLFF; DNA: TGTGCCAGCAGTAAGGACAGGGAATTTCCCTTTCTGGAAAAACTGTTTTTT
D: NA; J: TRBJ1-3; size: NA; V: TRBV29-1; CDR3: CSVGIQGNRNTIYF; DNA: TGCAGCGTTGGGATACAGGGAAACAGAAACACCATATATTTT
D: NA; J: TRBJ1-1; size: NA; V: TRBV6-5; CDR3: CASSLGEGAAFF; DNA: TGTGCCAGCAGCCTCGGCGAGGGAGCGGCTTTCTTT
D: NA; J: TRBJ2-7; size: NA; V: TRBV4-1; CDR3: CASSQVGAYEQYF; DNA: TGCGCCAGCAGCCAAGTGGGAGCCTACGAGCAGTACTTC
D: NA; J: TRBJ1-6; size: NA; V: TRBV7-9; CDR3: CASSLAARGRGNSPLHF; DNA: TGTGCCAGCAGCTTAGCGGCCCGGGGTAGAGGTAATTCACCCCTCCACTTT
D: TRBD2; J: TRBJ2-7; size: NA; V: TRBV7-6; CDR3: CASSLVPGGSFNEQYF; DNA: TGTGCCAGCAGCCTTGTACCGGGGGGTTCATTCAACGAGCAGTACTTC
D: TRBD1; J: TRBJ2-2; size: NA; V: TRBV5-4; CDR3: CASSLGGQGFTGELFF; DNA: TGTGCCAGCAGCTTGGGGGGACAGGGATTCACCGGGGAGCTGTTTTTT
D: TRBD1; J: TRBJ1-6; size: NA; V: TRBV4-2; CDR3: CASSQGGTEIYNSPLHF; DNA: TGTGCCAGCAGCCAAGGAGGGACAGAAATTTATAATTCACCCCTCCACTTT
D: NA; J: TRBJ2-2; size: NA; V: TRBV6-1; CDR3: CASSETGNTGELFF; DNA: TGTGCCAGCAGTGAGACGGGGAACACCGGGGAGCTGTTTTTT
D: NA; J: TRBJ1-3; size: once; V: TRBV23-1; CDR3: CASSQHRAKGFGNTIYF; DNA: TGCGCCAGCAGTCAACACAGGGCGAAAGGTTTTGGAAACACCATATATTTT
D: NA; J: TRBJ2-7; size: once; V: TRBV4-3; CDR3: CASSQDTGTVREQYF; DNA: TGCGCCAGCAGCCAGGACACAGGGACCGTTAGGGAGCAGTACTTC
D: NA; J: TRBJ1-3; size: NA; V: TRBV18; CDR3: CASSPPSPGFSGNTIYF; DNA: TGTGCCAGCTCACCACCCAGCCCGGGGTTCTCTGGAAACACCATATATTTT
D: TRBD1; J: TRBJ2-3; size: NA; V: TRBV11-2; CDR3: CASSAWDRGQYF; DNA: TGTGCCAGCAGCGCCTGGGACAGGGGGCAGTATTTT
D: NA; J: TRBJ2-1; size: few; V: TRBV3-1/TRBV3-2; CDR3: CASSQGRVYYNEQFF; DNA: TGTGCCAGCAGCCAAGGGCGGGTATACTACAATGAGCAGTTCTTC
D: NA; J: TRBJ2-2; size: few; V: TRBV5-1; CDR3: CASSLGQVNTGELFF; DNA: TGCGCCAGCAGCTTGGGACAGGTGAACACCGGGGAGCTGTTTTTT
D: NA; J: TRBJ2-2; size: NA; V: TRBV5-1; CDR3: CASSLGQVAGELFF; DNA: TGCGCCAGCAGCTTGGGCCAGGTCGCCGGGGAGCTGTTTTTT
D: TRBD1; J: TRBJ2-7; size: NA; V: TRBV27; CDR3: CASRPRDSLAYEQYF; DNA: TGTGCCAGCAGGCCTAGGGACAGCCTCGCCTACGAGCAGTACTTC
D: TRBD1; J: TRBJ1-4; size: NA; V: TRBV2; CDR3: CASRGQGRWGNEKLFF; DNA: TGTGCCAGCAGGGGACAGGGGAGATGGGGAAATGAAAAACTGTTTTTT
D: NA; J: TRBJ2-7; size: NA; V: TRBV7-2; CDR3: CASSQSGRRGGYDEQYF; DNA: TGTGCCAGCAGCCAATCCGGCCGAAGGGGAGGCTATGACGAGCAGTACTTC
D: NA; J: TRBJ2-2; size: NA; V: TRBV7-3; CDR3: CASSPGQGGVTGELFF; DNA: TGTGCCAGCAGCCCGGGACAAGGAGGAGTCACCGGGGAGCTGTTTTTT
D: NA; J: TRBJ1-1; size: NA; V: TRBV29-1; CDR3: CSLDRSGNTEAFF; DNA: TGCAGCTTAGACAGGTCTGGGAACACTGAAGCTTTCTTT
D: NA; J: TRBJ1-6; size: NA; V: TRBV7-2; CDR3: CASSQIYNSPLHF; DNA: TGTGCCAGCAGCCAGATATATAATTCACCCCTCCACTTT
D: NA; J: TRBJ1-2; size: NA; V: TRBV5-1; CDR3: CASSLDAGSNYGYTF; DNA: TGCGCCAGCAGCTTGGATGCAGGGTCGAACTATGGCTACACCTTC
D: NA; J: TRBJ1-1; size: NA; V: TRBV19; CDR3: CASSMGTNTEAFF; DNA: TGTGCCAGTAGTATGGGCACGAACACTGAAGCTTTCTTT
D: TRBD1; J: TRBJ2-2; size: NA; V: TRBV25-1; CDR3: CASRSGGYTGELFF; DNA: TGTGCCAGCAGATCAGGGGGCTACACCGGGGAGCTGTTTTTT
D: NA; J: TRBJ1-2; size: once; V: TRBV19; CDR3: CASSITGNYGYTF; DNA: TGTGCCAGTAGTATCACAGGGAACTATGGCTACACCTTC
D: TRBD2; J: TRBJ2-4; size: NA; V: TRBV6-2/TRBV6-3; CDR3: CASSSLGLAGELAKNIQYF; DNA: TGTGCCAGCAGTTCTCTAGGACTAGCGGGGGAGCTAGCCAAAAACATTCAGTACTTC
D: TRBD2; J: TRBJ2-3; size: NA; V: TRBV6-2/TRBV6-3; CDR3: CASSPGLAGGDTQYF; DNA: TGTGCCAGCAGTCCGGGACTAGCGGGGGGAGATACGCAGTATTTT
D: NA; J: TRBJ1-4; size: NA; V: TRBV6-5; CDR3: CAVKRRGTNEKLFF; DNA: TGTGCCGTTAAAAGACGGGGTACTAATGAAAAACTGTTTTTT
D: NA; J: TRBJ2-2; size: NA; V: TRBV14; CDR3: CASSPRSPGELFF; DNA: TGTGCCAGCAGCCCGAGGTCCCCCGGGGAGCTGTTTTTT
D: NA; J: TRBJ1-2; size: NA; V: TRBV6-2/TRBV6-3; CDR3: CASSYYGVSYGYTF; DNA: TGTGCCAGCAGTTACTACGGGGTCAGCTATGGCTACACCTTC
D: TRBD1; J: TRBJ1-5; size: NA; V: TRBV6-6; CDR3: CASSNGQGANQPQHF; DNA: TGTGCCAGCAGTAATGGACAGGGAGCGAATCAGCCCCAGCATTTT
D: NA; J: TRBJ1-1; size: NA; V: TRBV27; CDR3: CASSYPGQRTEAFF; DNA: TGTGCCAGCAGTTACCCGGGACAAAGGACTGAAGCTTTCTTT
D: TRBD2; J: TRBJ2-2; size: NA; V: TRBV19; CDR3: CASSMGTSSGELFF; DNA: TGTGCCAGTAGTATGGGGACTAGCTCCGGGGAGCTGTTTTTT
D: TRBD1; J: TRBJ1-2; size: NA; V: TRBV3-1/TRBV3-2; CDR3: CASTTGQAYGYTF; DNA: TGTGCCAGCACAACGGGACAGGCCTATGGCTACACCTTC
D: NA; J: TRBJ2-2; size: few; V: TRBV15; CDR3: CATSRDSTNTGELFF; DNA: TGTGCCACCAGCAGAGACAGTACGAACACCGGGGAGCTGTTTTTT
D: NA; J: TRBJ1-3; size: once; V: TRBV19; CDR3: CARTGRGSSGNTIYF; DNA: TGTGCCAGGACAGGCAGGGGAAGCTCTGGAAACACCATATATTTT
D: TRBD2; J: TRBJ2-7; size: NA; V: TRBV20-1; CDR3: CSASGPTSGASYEQYF; DNA: TGCAGTGCTAGTGGCCCAACTAGCGGGGCTTCCTACGAGCAGTACTTC
D: TRBD1; J: TRBJ1-5; size: NA; V: TRBV19; CDR3: CASSNNRGVQPQHF; DNA: TGTGCCAGTAGCAATAACAGGGGGGTGCAGCCCCAGCATTTT